The T cell receptor (beta chain) under discussion was sequenced for a study of tumor-infiltrating lymphocytes in primary liver carcinoma. Unsorted bulk tissue, about 19-30 mg of it, served as the source for co-extraction of RNA and DNA. TCR beta cDNA came from about 470 ng total RNA, primed with a constant-region primer. Three nested multiplex PCR rounds of slightly modified ARM-PCR generated TCR beta libraries. The first two PCR rounds, around 10 cycles each, used TRBV1-TRBV30 forward primers and a C-beta reverse primer. Via MiXCR, TCRdb re-called the multiplex PCR reads, giving one row per CDR3 protein. Among approximately 190,000 distinct CDR3 sequences listed, 85% were seen once. CDR1 is SGHDT and CDR2 is YYEEEE in the germline V gene. The CDR3 spans 11 residues, counting both ends. Study-wide findings and caveats: Blood fell significantly below tumors in its top-250-clone fraction (p = 0.039).

With regard to this clonotype: What it binds is not known. A much bigger clone sits one base away, suggesting this may be a read error. The conserved final phenylalanine or tryptophan is absent from the CDR3, which likely points to a read error. The DNA is omitted, as the CDR3 cannot be located on it reliably, and the CDR3 follows TCRdb's listing.

The sample consisted of tumor tissue from primary liver carcinoma. The sequence was collected from a man aged 35 to 55 with primary liver carcinoma and hepatitis B virus infection. This chain uses TRBV5-6 with TRBJ1-1; the DNA was not used to check the table's D call, TRBD1. CDR3 in amino acids: CASSLSGTPFL.